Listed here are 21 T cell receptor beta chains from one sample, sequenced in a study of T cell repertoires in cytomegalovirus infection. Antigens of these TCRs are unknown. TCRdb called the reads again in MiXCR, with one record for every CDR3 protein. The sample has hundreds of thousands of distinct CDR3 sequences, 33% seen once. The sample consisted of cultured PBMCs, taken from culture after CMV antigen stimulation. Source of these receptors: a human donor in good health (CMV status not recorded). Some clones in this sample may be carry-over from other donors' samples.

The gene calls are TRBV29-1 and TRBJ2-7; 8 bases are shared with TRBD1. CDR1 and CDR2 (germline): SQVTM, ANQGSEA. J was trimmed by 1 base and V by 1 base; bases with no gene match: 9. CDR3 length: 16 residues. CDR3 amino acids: CSVEVLGRGPSYEQYF. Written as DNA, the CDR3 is TGCAGCGTTGAAGTTTTGGGCAGGGGGCCTTCCTACGAGCAGTACTTC.

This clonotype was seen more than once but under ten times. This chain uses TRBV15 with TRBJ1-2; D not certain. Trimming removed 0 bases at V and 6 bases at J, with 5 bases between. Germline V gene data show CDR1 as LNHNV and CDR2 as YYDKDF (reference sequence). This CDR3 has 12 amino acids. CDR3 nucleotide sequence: TGTGCCACCAGCAGAGATAAGGATGGCTACACCTTC. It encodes CATSRDKDGYTF.

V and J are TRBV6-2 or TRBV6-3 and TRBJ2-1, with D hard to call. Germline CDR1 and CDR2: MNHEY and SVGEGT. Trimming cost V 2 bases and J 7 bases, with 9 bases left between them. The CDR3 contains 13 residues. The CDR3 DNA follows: TGTGCCAGCAGTTACACCCGGCTAAATGAGCAGTTCTTC. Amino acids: CASSYTRLNEQFF.

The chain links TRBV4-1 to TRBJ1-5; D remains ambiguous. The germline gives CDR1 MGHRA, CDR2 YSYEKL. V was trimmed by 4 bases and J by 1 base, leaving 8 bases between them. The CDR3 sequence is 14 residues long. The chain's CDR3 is CASSPTDSNQPQHF. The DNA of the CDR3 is TGCGCCAGCAGCCCCACGGACAGCAATCAGCCCCAGCATTTT.

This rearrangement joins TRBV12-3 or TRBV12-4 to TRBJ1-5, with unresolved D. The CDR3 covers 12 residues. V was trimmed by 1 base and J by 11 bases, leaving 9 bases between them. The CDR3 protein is CASSLGPSTQHF. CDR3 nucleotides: TGTGCCAGCAGTTTAGGCCCCTCGACCCAGCATTTT.

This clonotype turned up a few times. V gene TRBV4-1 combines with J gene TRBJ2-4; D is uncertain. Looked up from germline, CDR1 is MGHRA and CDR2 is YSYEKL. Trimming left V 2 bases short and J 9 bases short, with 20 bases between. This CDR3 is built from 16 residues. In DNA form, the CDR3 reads TGCGCCAGCAGCCAATCCGGTCGGCCCCCCGAATCCATTCAGTACTTC. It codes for CASSQSGRPPESIQYF.

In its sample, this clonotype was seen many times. This CDR3 is CASSFSVDFYNEQFF. The CDR3 DNA follows: TGTGCCAGCAGCTTCAGCGTCGATTTCTACAATGAGCAGTTCTTC. This rearrangement joins TRBV7-2 to TRBJ2-1; the D is unclear. The CDR3 is 15 amino acids. The V end was cut by 3 bases, the J end by 3 bases, with 12 bases between. CDR1 is SGHTA, CDR2 FQGNSA, per germline.

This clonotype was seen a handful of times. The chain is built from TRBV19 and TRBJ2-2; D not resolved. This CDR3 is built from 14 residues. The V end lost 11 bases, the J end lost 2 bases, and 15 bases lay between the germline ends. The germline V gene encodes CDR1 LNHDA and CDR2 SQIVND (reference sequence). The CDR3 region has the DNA TGTGCCCGCCTCCGGACCTCCAACACCGGGGAGCTGTTTTTT. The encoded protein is CARLRTSNTGELFF.

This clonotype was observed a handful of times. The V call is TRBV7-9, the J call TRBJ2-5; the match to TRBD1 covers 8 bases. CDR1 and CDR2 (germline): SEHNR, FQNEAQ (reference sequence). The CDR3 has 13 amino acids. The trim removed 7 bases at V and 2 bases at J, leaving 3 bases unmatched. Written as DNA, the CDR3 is TGTGCCAGCATCGGACAGGGACAAGAGACCCAGTACTTC. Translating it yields CASIGQGQETQYF.

For the CDR3, the DNA is TGTGCCAGCGGGTCCAGCGGCGTGATGAACACTGAAGCTTTCTTT. Translated: CASGSSGVMNTEAFF. The V call is TRBV2, the J call TRBJ1-1; unclear D gene. CDR1 is SNHLY, CDR2 FYNNEI, per germline. The CDR3 covers 15 residues. Trimming cost V 8 bases and J 0 bases, with 16 bases left between them.

The CDR3 is CASEKPNTGELFF. The CDR3, as DNA: TGTGCTAGTGAGAAGCCGAACACCGGGGAGCTGTTTTTT. The chain joins TRBV12-5 to TRBJ2-2, with no clear D. Trimming shortened V by 7 bases and J by 0 bases, and 6 bases separated the two germline ends. The CDR3 is 13 amino acids. Germline-derived CDR1 and CDR2 are LGHNT and FRNRAP.

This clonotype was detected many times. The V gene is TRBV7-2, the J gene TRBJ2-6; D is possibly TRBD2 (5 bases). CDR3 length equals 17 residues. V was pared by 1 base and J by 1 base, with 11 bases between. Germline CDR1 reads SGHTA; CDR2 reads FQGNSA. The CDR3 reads CASSLGGSVSGANVLTF. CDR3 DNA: TGTGCCAGCAGCTTAGGAGGGTCAGTTTCTGGGGCCAACGTCCTGACTTTC. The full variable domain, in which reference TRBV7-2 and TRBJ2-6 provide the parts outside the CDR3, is GAGVSQSPSNKVTEKGKDVELRCDPISGHTALYWYRQSLGQGLEFLIYFQGNSAPDKSGLPSDRFSAERTGGSVSTLTIQRTQQEDSAVYLCASSLGGSVSGANVLTFGAGSRLTVL.

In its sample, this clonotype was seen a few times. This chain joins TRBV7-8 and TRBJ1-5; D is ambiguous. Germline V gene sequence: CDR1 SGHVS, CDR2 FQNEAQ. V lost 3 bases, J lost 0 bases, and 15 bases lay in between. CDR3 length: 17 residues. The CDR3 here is CASSFSRTINSNQPQHF. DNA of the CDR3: TGTGCCAGCAGCTTTTCCCGGACCATCAATAGCAATCAGCCCCAGCATTTT. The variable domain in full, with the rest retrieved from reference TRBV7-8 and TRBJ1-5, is GAGVSQSPRYKVAKRGQDVALRCDPISGHVSLFWYQQALGQGPEFLTYFQNEAQLDKSGLPSDRFFAERPEGSVSTLKIQRTQQEDSAVYLCASSFSRTINSNQPQHFGDGTRLSIL.

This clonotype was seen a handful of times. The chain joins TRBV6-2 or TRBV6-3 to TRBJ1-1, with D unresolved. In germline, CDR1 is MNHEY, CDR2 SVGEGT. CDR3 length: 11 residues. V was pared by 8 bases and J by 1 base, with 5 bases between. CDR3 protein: CASGKNTEAFF. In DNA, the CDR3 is TGTGCCAGCGGGAAGAACACTGAAGCTTTCTTT.

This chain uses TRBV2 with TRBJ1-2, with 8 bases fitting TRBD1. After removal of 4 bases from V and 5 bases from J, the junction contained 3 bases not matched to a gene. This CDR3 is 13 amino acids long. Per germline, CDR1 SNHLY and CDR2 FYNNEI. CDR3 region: CASSGTGKYGYTF. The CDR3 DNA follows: TGTGCCAGCAGTGGGACAGGGAAGTATGGCTACACCTTC.

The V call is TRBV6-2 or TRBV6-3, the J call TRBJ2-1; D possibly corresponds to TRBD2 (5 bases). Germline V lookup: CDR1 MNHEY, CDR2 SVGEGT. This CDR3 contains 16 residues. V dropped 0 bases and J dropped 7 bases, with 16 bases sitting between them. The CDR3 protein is CASSYSNKDPGNEQFF. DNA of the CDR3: TGTGCCAGCAGTTACTCCAATAAGGACCCGGGGAATGAGCAGTTCTTC.

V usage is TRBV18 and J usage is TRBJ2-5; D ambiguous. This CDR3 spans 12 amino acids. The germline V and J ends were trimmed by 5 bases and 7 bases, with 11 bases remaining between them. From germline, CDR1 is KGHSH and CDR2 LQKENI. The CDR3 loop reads CASSIPGRTQYF. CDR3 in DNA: TGTGCCAGCTCAATTCCCGGACGGACCCAGTACTTC.

The CDR3 nucleotides are TGCGCCAGCAGTCCGGGACTAGCGGGGACCTTCTACGAGCAGTACTTC. Its translation: CASSPGLAGTFYEQYF. The chain links TRBV5-1 to TRBJ2-7; TRBD2 matches at 13 bases. CDR3 length: 16 amino acids. In germline, CDR1 is SGHRS, CDR2 YFSETQ. Unmatched junction bases numbered 8, after V lost 5 bases and J lost 3 bases.

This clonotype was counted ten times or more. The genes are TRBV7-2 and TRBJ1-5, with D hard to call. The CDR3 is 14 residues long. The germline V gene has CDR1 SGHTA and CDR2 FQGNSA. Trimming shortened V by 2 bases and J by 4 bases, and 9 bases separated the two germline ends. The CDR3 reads CASSLTRANQPQHF. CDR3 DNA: TGTGCCAGCAGCTTAACCCGGGCTAATCAGCCCCAGCATTTT.

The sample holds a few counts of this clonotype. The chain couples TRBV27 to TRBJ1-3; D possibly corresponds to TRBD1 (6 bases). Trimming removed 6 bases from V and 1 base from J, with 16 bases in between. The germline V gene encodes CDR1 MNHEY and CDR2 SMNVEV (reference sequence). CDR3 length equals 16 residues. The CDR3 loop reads CASSRGQPGSGNTIYF. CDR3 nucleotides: TGTGCCAGCAGCAGAGGACAGCCAGGGTCTGGAAACACCATATATTTT.

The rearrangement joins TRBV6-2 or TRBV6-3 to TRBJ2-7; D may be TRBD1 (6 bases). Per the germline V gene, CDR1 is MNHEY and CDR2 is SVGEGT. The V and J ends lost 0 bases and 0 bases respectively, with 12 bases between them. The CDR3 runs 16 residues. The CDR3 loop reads CASSYSRRQASYEQYF. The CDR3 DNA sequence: TGTGCCAGCAGTTACTCGCGGAGACAGGCCTCCTACGAGCAGTACTTC.